The 23 T cell receptor beta chains listed next were all sequenced from one sample in a study of tumor-infiltrating lymphocytes in primary liver carcinoma. Co-extraction yielded RNA and DNA from 20-30 mg of unsorted bulk tissue. Total RNA amounting to around 530 ng was the source from which TCR beta cDNA was made with a constant-region primer. ARM-PCR was slightly modified, and three nested multiplex PCR rounds with it gave rise to the TCR beta libraries. Forward primers for TRBV1-TRBV30 and a C-beta reverse primer served the first two PCR rounds, at around 11 cycles each. TCRdb recomputed calls from the multiplex PCR reads with MiXCR, one row per CDR3 protein. The table includes about 64,000 distinct CDR3 sequences, approximately 74% detected once. The material sequenced was liver tumor tissue from sampling region 4. Stated subset: tumor region T4, right-lateral pole. These receptor sequences come from a man aged 40-49 years with primary liver carcinoma and hepatitis B virus infection.

About this clonotype: A read error may account for a junction end that differs from germline. The CDR3 nucleotides are TGTACCAGCACCTTATGGCAGGGAGTCAATGAACAGTTCTTC. It encodes CTSTLWQGVNEQFF. This chain joins TRBV11-2 and TRBJ2-1; D possibly matches TRBD1 or TRBD2 (5 bases each). The length of the CDR3 is 14 residues. Germline V gene lookup returns CDR1 SGHAT and CDR2 FQNNGV.

This clonotype was detected only once. This is likely a read error, given that the CDR3 carries no conserved phenylalanine or tryptophan at its end. The limits of the CDR3 on the DNA are not certain, so only TCRdb's listed CDR3 is given. The chain combines TRBV11-3 with TRBJ1-5; the listed D gene, TRBD1, was not tested against the DNA. Germline V gene sequence: CDR1 SGHNT, CDR2 YENEEA. The CDR3 adds up to 15 amino acids, both ends counted. The CDR3 region is CASSLDLGVTQPQHL.

The chain carries TRBV28 and TRBJ1-1, with D tentatively TRBD1 (6 bases). Between the trimmed V and J ends, which lost 6 bases and 4 bases, there was a span of 15 bases. The CDR3 covers 14 residues. Germline-derived CDR1 and CDR2 are MDHEN and SYDVKM. The CDR3 region is CASSLWGGVTEAFF. CDR3 sequence (DNA): TGTGCCAGCAGCCTTTGGGGGGGCGTCACTGAAGCTTTCTTT. Combining the CDR3 with reference TRBV28 and TRBJ1-1 gives the whole variable domain DVKVTQSSRYLVKRTGEKVFLECVQDMDHENMFWYRQDPGLGLRLIYFSYDVKMKEKGDIPEGYSVSREKKERFSLILESASTNQTSMYLCASSLWGGVTEAFFGQGTRLTVV.

The chain has TRBV6-5 and TRBJ1-1; D unresolved. CDR3 length equals 13 residues. V lost 5 bases, J lost 4 bases, and 11 bases lay in between. Germline V gives CDR1 MNHEY, CDR2 SVGAGI. CDR3 residues: CASSRVWGTEAFF. In DNA form, the CDR3 reads TGTGCCAGCAGTCGCGTATGGGGCACTGAAGCTTTCTTT.

This chain connects TRBV28 to TRBJ2-1; TRBD2 matches 8 bases. V trimming: 2 bases; J trimming: 4 bases; junction bases outside the gene matches: 16. Germline V gene lookup returns CDR1 MDHEN and CDR2 SYDVKM. The CDR3 is 19 residues long. The CDR3 region has the DNA TGTGCCAGCAGTTTACTCGGGCTAGCGGGCCCTAGCTCTTACAATGAGCAGTTCTTC. The encoded protein is CASSLLGLAGPSSYNEQFF.

The V gene is TRBV4-1, the J gene TRBJ1-3, with D uncertain. V was pared by 6 bases and J by 6 bases, with 21 bases between. CDR1 and CDR2 from the germline V gene are MGHRA and YSYEKL. This CDR3 contains 16 residues. The CDR3 sequence is CASSQSNGLYENTIYF. For the CDR3, the DNA is TGCGCCAGCAGTCAGAGTAACGGATTGTATGAAAACACCATATATTTT.

This clonotype has more than one count but fewer than ten. The gene calls are TRBV2 and TRBJ2-7, with D perhaps TRBD2 (5 bases). CDR3 length: 13 residues. V was cut by 4 bases and J by 3 bases, with 10 bases left in between. Germline lookup yields CDR1 SNHLY and CDR2 FYNNEI. CDR3: CASSGTRYYEQYF. The CDR3 nucleotides are TGTGCCAGCAGTGGTACTAGATACTACGAGCAGTACTTC.

Regarding this clonotype: The junction and the germline gene differ at one end; a read error may be behind it. The rearrangement links TRBV4-1 to TRBJ2-1; unclear D gene. The CDR3 contains 15 residues. Germline loops: CDR1 MGHRA, CDR2 YSYEKL. CDR3 bases: TGTGCATGCAGCCCGCTCGGTAACAACAACAATGAGCAGTTCTTC. Residues: CACSPLGNNNNEQFF.

Worth noting for this clonotype: The CDR3 does not close with the conserved phenylalanine or tryptophan, likely indicating a read error. The V and J genes are TRBV6-1 and TRBJ1-2; no definite D call. The CDR3 contains 13 residues. Germline CDR1 is MNHNS and CDR2 is SASEGT. Here the CDR3 DNA reads TGTGCCAGCAGTGAAGTTCAAAACTATGGGTACACCCCC. Protein sequence: CASSEVQNYGYTP.

As regards this clonotype: The CDR3 ends on some other residue instead of the conserved phenylalanine or tryptophan, so this is likely a read error. The V gene is TRBV4-2, the J gene TRBJ2-1; TRBD2 might be the D (5 bases). CDR1 and CDR2 (germline): LGHNA, YNFKEQ. This CDR3 contains 15 residues. In DNA, the CDR3 is TGTGTCAGCAGCCAAGGCAGCGGCTCCTACAATGAGCAGTTCCTC. Protein sequence: CVSSQGSGSYNEQFL.

This clonotype was counted only a few times. With a much larger clone just one base away, this may be a read error. This likely comes from a read error, as the CDR3 has no conserved phenylalanine or tryptophan at its end. CDR3 nucleotides: TGTGCCACCGGGGGAAACACCTACGAGCAGTACTTG. This encodes CATGGNTYEQYL. The V and J genes are TRBV24-1 and TRBJ2-7; D possibly uses TRBD1 or TRBD2 (5 bases each). The germline CDR1 and CDR2 sequences are KGHDR and SFDVKD. V lost 9 bases to trimming and J lost 2 bases, with 10 bases between them. The CDR3 consists of 12 residues.

For this clonotype: This may be a read error, as it is one base from a much larger clone. The rearrangement joins TRBV20-1 to TRBJ2-7, with TRBD2 identical over 8 bases. The J segment lost 3 bases and the V segment lost 6 bases, leaving 19 bases of the junction unmatched. Germline lookup yields CDR1 DFQATT and CDR2 SNEGSKA (reference sequence). The CDR3 consists of 17 residues. The CDR3 here is CSARRTTRISGNYEQYF. CDR3 coding DNA: TGCAGTGCGCGAAGGACAACCAGGATTAGCGGGAACTACGAGCAGTACTTC.

The chain links TRBV18 to TRBJ2-7; TRBD2 agrees at 14 bases. CDR3 size: 17 residues. Germline CDR1 is KGHSH and CDR2 is LQKENI. Unmatched junction bases numbered 9, after V lost 4 bases and J lost 4 bases. The CDR3: CASSQSGLAGGGYEQYF. As DNA, the CDR3 is TGTGCCAGCTCACAGAGCGGACTAGCGGGAGGAGGTTACGAGCAGTACTTC. Full variable domain (missing parts from reference TRBV18 and TRBJ2-7): NAGVMQNPRHLVRRRGQEARLRCSPMKGHSHVYWYRQLPEEGLKFMVYLQKENIIDESGMPKERFSAEFPKEGPSILRIQQVVRGDSAAYFCASSQSGLAGGGYEQYFGPGTRLTVT.

A word on this clonotype: At one end the junction does not follow the germline gene, possibly because of a read error. V is TRBV11-1 and J is TRBJ2-5; D possibly corresponds to TRBD2 (6 bases). Germline assignment: CDR1 SGHAT and CDR2 FQDESV (reference sequence). The CDR3 sequence is 15 residues long. CDR3 loop: CASSSRVLAGEIQYF. In DNA, the CDR3 is TGTGCTAGCAGCTCCCGGGTACTAGCCGGGGAGATCCAGTACTTC. Combining the CDR3 with reference TRBV11-1 and TRBJ2-5 gives the whole variable domain EAEVAQSPRYKITEKSQAVAFWCDPISGHATLYWYRQILGQGPELLVQFQDESVVDDSQLPKDRFSAERLKGVDSTLKIQPAELGDSAMYLCASSSRVLAGEIQYFGPGTRLLVL.

With respect to this clonotype: Since a much larger clone is just one base distant, this may be a read error. The chain recombines TRBV28 with TRBJ1-5; D is unclear. The CDR3 consists of 12 residues. The V end was cut by 6 bases, the J end by 6 bases, with 9 bases between. CDR1 is MDHEN and CDR2 is SYDVKM in the germline V gene. CDR3 sequence: CASRIQCQPQHF. CDR3 in DNA: TGTGCCAGCAGGATACAGTGTCAGCCCCAGCATTTT. Together with reference TRBV28 and TRBJ1-5, the CDR3 gives the full variable domain: DVKVTQSSRYLVKRTGEKVFLECVQDMDHENMFWYRQDPGLGLRLIYFSYDVKMKEKGDIPEGYSVSREKKERFSLILESASTNQTSMYLCASRIQCQPQHFGDGTRLSIL.

A remark on this clonotype: At one end the junction does not follow the germline gene, possibly because of a read error. The rearrangement joins TRBV11-2 to TRBJ1-1; 10 bases match TRBD1. The CDR3 covers 15 residues. Germline values: CDR1 SGHAT, CDR2 FQNNGV. CDR3 loop: CVSSTRTGGPAEALF. Here the CDR3 DNA reads TGTGTCAGCAGCACCAGGACAGGGGGTCCGGCTGAAGCTCTCTTT.

The table lists this clonotype with a count of one. The V gene is TRBV11-2, the J gene TRBJ2-1, with D tentatively TRBD2 (6 bases). V was trimmed by 8 bases and J by 15 bases, leaving 23 bases between them. This CDR3 spans 13 amino acids. Germline-derived CDR1 and CDR2 are SGHAT and FQNNGV. CDR3: CASGPDRLAMGFF. The CDR3 DNA reads as TGTGCCAGCGGCCCAGATCGGCTAGCGATGGGGTTCTTC.

Concerning this clonotype itself: Germline is not matched at one junction end, which may reflect a read error. The chain employs TRBV7-9 and TRBJ2-3, with 13 positions matching TRBD2. CDR1 and CDR2 (germline): SEHNR, FQNEAQ (reference sequence). CDR3 size: 16 residues. In nucleotides, the CDR3 is TGTGTCAGCGGCTCCTGGACTAGCGGGAGCCCAGATACGCAGTATTTT. Protein sequence: CVSGSWTSGSPDTQYF.

As concerns this clonotype: Being one base from a much bigger clone, this may be a read error. The missing conserved phenylalanine or tryptophan at the end of this CDR3 makes a read error likely. The chain recombines TRBV30 with TRBJ2-5, with 11 bases identical to TRBD2. This CDR3 has 13 amino acids. The J segment lost 4 bases and the V segment lost 5 bases, leaving 3 bases of the junction unmatched. Germline V gene data show CDR1 as GTSNPN and CDR2 as SVGIG (reference sequence). The CDR3 DNA follows: TGTGCCTGGTCAGGACTAGCGGGAGAGACCCAGTACTAC. Protein: CAWSGLAGETQYY.

As regards this clonotype: A much more abundant neighbour one base away suggests this may be a read error. V gene TRBV11-2 combines with J gene TRBJ2-7; no definite D call. The CDR3 extends over 14 amino acids. Germline V CDR1 and CDR2: SGHAT, FQNNGV. CDR3 sequence: CASSLTDNAYKQYF. In DNA form, the CDR3 reads TGTGCCAGCAGCTTAACTGACAATGCCTACAAGCAGTACTTC.

For this clonotype: At one end, the junction sequence differs from germline, possibly due to a read error. The chain carries TRBV7-8 and TRBJ2-2, with 7 bases aligning to TRBD2. The CDR3 has 16 residues. CDR1 is SGHVS, CDR2 FQNEAQ, per germline. CDR3 loop: CASSFAGVLYTGELFF. The CDR3 nucleotides read TGTGCCAGCAGCTTTGCGGGAGTCTTGTACACCGGGGAGCTATTTTTT.

The rearrangement links TRBV6-2 or TRBV6-3 to TRBJ2-7; D is uncertain. Germline-derived CDR1 and CDR2 are MNHEY and SVGEGT. CDR3 size: 13 residues. V lost 6 bases to trimming and J lost 3 bases, with 12 bases between them. CDR3 DNA sequence: TGTGCCAGCAGCCCCGGCTGGGTCTACGAGCAGTACTTC. It encodes CASSPGWVYEQYF.

Comment on this clonotype: Here the CDR3 omits its conserved ending phenylalanine or tryptophan, so a read error is the likely source. The chain uses TRBV4-1 and TRBJ2-6, with D perhaps matching TRBD1 or TRBD2 (5 bases each). The germline CDR1 and CDR2 sequences are MGHRA and YSYEKL. The CDR3 runs 18 residues. The CDR3 coding sequence is TGCGCCAGCATCCAAGTATTGAGGGGTTCCGCTGGGGCCAACATCCTGACTTTA. Translating it yields CASIQVLRGSAGANILTL.